The present T cell receptor (beta chain) was sequenced within a study of blood T cell repertoires in COVID-19. Whole-study context: The analysed material was cDNA or gDNA that came from T cells, B-cell-depleted T cells, or PBMCs.

The germline V and J ends were trimmed by 1 base and 0 bases, with 6 bases remaining between them. Looked up from germline, CDR1 is LNHNV and CDR2 is YYDKDF (reference sequence). This CDR3 has 14 residues. In the authors' workflow: Using reference gene primer amplification, nucleated cell counts were estimated. Repertoires were generated with immunoSEQ multiplex PCR, while TCRdb's copy carries only in-frame clones and drops some. D and trimming come from the DNA, and the V and J calls and clone size come from that table. Altogether around 320,000 clones are present, around 88% being singletons, with the ten largest covering over 6%. This clone appeared a few times.

This TCR was sampled from a young woman who had recovered from COVID-19. The rearrangement uses TRBV15 and TRBJ2-5, with a possible D match to TRBD2 (6 bases). The source material was peripheral blood. The CDR3 DNA is TGTGCCACCAGCAGAGGGGGGGACCAAGAGACCCAGTACTTC. Its protein is CATSRGGDQETQYF.